Detailed here is one T cell receptor beta chain. Its target is not known. This specimen comes from a study of cytomegalovirus exposure and HLA in healthy donors. Study results and caveats: Later work associated roughly 17,000 TCR beta sequences with HLA alleles at 0.05 false discovery rate.

The germline V gene has CDR1 MNHEY and CDR2 SMNVEV (reference sequence). The CDR3 covers 15 residues. V gave up 3 bases and J gave up 3 bases, with 14 bases separating them. The primer mix had 60 Vbeta and 13 Jbeta primers. This table comes from immunoSEQ multiplex PCR, and its TCRdb copy is limited to in-frame clones, with some not included. The table has about 190,000 clones, 70% to 80% seen once. The sample taken for sequencing was PBMCs. J is TRBJ1-1 and V is TRBV27; TRBD1 is a possible D gene (5 bases). This receptor was obtained from a young woman in good health and CMV-seropositive. CDR3 DNA: TGTGCCAGCAGTTTCGAAGCAGGGAGGCACACTGAAGCTTTCTTT. Its translation is CASSFEAGRHTEAFF.